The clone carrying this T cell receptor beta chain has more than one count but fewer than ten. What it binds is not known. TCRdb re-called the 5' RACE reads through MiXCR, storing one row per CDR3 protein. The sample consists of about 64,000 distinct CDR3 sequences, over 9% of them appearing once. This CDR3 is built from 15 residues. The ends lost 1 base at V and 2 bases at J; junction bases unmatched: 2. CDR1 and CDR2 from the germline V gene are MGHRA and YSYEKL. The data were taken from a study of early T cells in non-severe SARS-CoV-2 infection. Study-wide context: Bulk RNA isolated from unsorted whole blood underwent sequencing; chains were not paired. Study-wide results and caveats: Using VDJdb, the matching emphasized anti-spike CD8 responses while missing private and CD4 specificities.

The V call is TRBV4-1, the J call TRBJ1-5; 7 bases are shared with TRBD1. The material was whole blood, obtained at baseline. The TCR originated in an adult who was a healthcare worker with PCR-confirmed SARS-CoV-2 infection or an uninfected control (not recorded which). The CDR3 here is CASSQGTGGNQPQHF. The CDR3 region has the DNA TGCGCCAGCAGCCAAGGAACAGGGGGCAATCAGCCCCAGCATTTT.